A single sample gave rise to the 25 T cell receptor beta chains below, sequenced in a study of naive and memory T cell subsets. Study-wide points: Naive repertoires, especially CD8, held a few larger clonotypes, possibly memory cells re-expressing CD45RA.

Their cognate antigens are unknown. An equimolar mix of two oligonucleotides served as the beta constant-region primer for TRBC1 and TRBC2. Four rounds of PCR amplified the ligated cDNA using nested alpha and beta constant-region primers plus SP2. TCRdb reanalysed the UMI-ligation and nested PCR reads using MiXCR and keeps one entry per CDR3 protein. The sample consists of 85,000 to 130,000 distinct CDR3 sequences, about 15% of them appearing once. Sequenced: naive CD8+ T cells from blood. The source of these receptors is a human donor in good health.

The J gene is TRBJ1-1, the V gene TRBV20-1; D might be TRBD1 (6 bases). The CDR3 consists of 12 residues. Trimming took 4 bases from V and 6 from J, leaving 12 bases between them. Germline V lookup: CDR1 DFQATT, CDR2 SNEGSKA (reference sequence). The CDR3 DNA sequence: TGCAGTGCTAAACAGGGAGCTCCTGAAGCTTTCTTT. Translated: CSAKQGAPEAFF.

This clonotype was recorded a few times. J is TRBJ2-3 and V is TRBV4-3; D is uncertain. Trimming left V 4 bases short and J 6 bases short, with 11 bases between. Germline-derived CDR1 and CDR2 are LGHNA and YSLEER. This CDR3 is built from 13 residues. The CDR3 nucleotides are TGCGCCAGCAGCCTTCAACCAACGGATACGCAGTATTTT. Translation gives CASSLQPTDTQYF.

The table lists this clonotype with many counts. This sequence joins TRBV27 and TRBJ2-5; 12 nucleotides line up with TRBD1. CDR1 MNHEY and CDR2 SMNVEV come from the germline V gene (reference sequence). With V trimmed by 2 bases and J by 5 bases, 3 bases remained unmatched. The CDR3 has 15 amino acids. CDR3 protein: CASSLGTGGRETQYF. The DNA for the CDR3 is TGTGCCAGCAGTTTAGGGACAGGGGGCCGGGAGACCCAGTACTTC.

The chain carries TRBV28 and TRBJ2-7; D is unresolved. CDR3 length: 15 amino acids. V dropped 2 bases and J dropped 0 bases, with 11 bases sitting between them. Germline CDR1 reads MDHEN; CDR2 reads SYDVKM. CDR3 sequence: CASSLGWDGSYEQYF. The CDR3 DNA reads as TGTGCCAGCAGTTTAGGATGGGATGGCTCCTACGAGCAGTACTTC.

This clonotype was seen a few times. The chain has TRBV11-2 and TRBJ2-2; D gene unclear. CDR3 length equals 15 residues. The ends were cut back, 0 bases at V and 7 bases at J, with 12 bases in the middle. The V gene's germline CDR1 is SGHAT and CDR2 FQNNGV. CDR3: CASSLDPAVSGELFF. The CDR3 DNA sequence: TGTGCCAGCAGCTTAGATCCGGCGGTGAGCGGGGAGCTGTTTTTT.

This clonotype was detected a few times. The rearrangement joins TRBV3-1 to TRBJ2-1, with a tentative D call TRBD1 (6 bases). The germline gives CDR1 LGHDT, CDR2 YNNKEL (reference sequence). V lost 1 base, J lost 8 bases, and 27 bases lay in between. The CDR3 is made up of 19 amino acids. The DNA for the CDR3 is TGTGCCAGCAGCCAAGCAGGGACGTCGAAGGGACAACCGGACCATGAGCAGTTCTTC. Protein product: CASSQAGTSKGQPDHEQFF.

This clonotype was seen many times. The gene calls are TRBV25-1 and TRBJ2-3; 7 nucleotides match TRBD2. This CDR3 is built from 19 residues. Trimming took 2 bases from V and 1 from J; bases not matched to a gene: 15. From germline, CDR1 is MGHDK and CDR2 SYGVNS. The CDR3 protein is CASSERPGLSLFGTDTQYF. The CDR3, as DNA: TGTGCCAGCAGTGAACGACCGGGACTATCGCTTTTTGGCACAGATACGCAGTATTTT.

This clonotype was counted between two and nine times. The chain is built from TRBV24-1 and TRBJ1-1; D gene uncertain. Germline CDR1 and CDR2: KGHDR and SFDVKD. V was shortened by 2 bases and J by 3 bases, with 12 bases between the two germline ends. The CDR3 loop spans 15 amino acids. CDR3 in DNA: TGTGCCACCAGTGATTCTACCGGCGGGGACACTGAAGCTTTCTTT. Encoded protein: CATSDSTGGDTEAFF.

The chain employs TRBV7-8 and TRBJ2-3; 9 nucleotides match TRBD2. CDR1 SGHVS and CDR2 FQNEAQ come from the germline V gene. The CDR3 has 17 residues. V was clipped by 0 bases and J by 3 bases; unmatched bases: 7. The chain's CDR3 is CASSLAVAGVVTDTQYF. CDR3 bases: TGTGCCAGCAGCTTAGCGGTAGCGGGAGTGGTGACAGATACGCAGTATTTT. Combining the CDR3 with reference TRBV7-8 and TRBJ2-3 gives the whole variable domain GAGVSQSPRYKVAKRGQDVALRCDPISGHVSLFWYQQALGQGPEFLTYFQNEAQLDKSGLPSDRFFAERPEGSVSTLKIQRTQQEDSAVYLCASSLAVAGVVTDTQYFGPGTRLTVL.

The V call is TRBV5-6, the J call TRBJ2-1; D is unclear. The V gene lost 1 base and the J gene lost 8 bases, with 13 bases spanning the gap. The CDR3 is 14 residues long. Germline CDR1 and CDR2: SGHDT and YYEEEE. Here the CDR3 reads CASSLPNTGDEQFF. CDR3 nucleotide sequence: TGTGCCAGCAGCTTGCCAAACACGGGCGATGAGCAGTTCTTC.

V gene TRBV9 combines with J gene TRBJ1-5; 7 nucleotides align to TRBD1. Trimming at V came to 1 base and at J to 4 bases, leaving 2 bases not matched to a gene. The CDR3 spans 14 residues. From germline, CDR1 is SGDLS and CDR2 YYNGEE. CDR3 sequence reads: CASSVQGENQPQHF. CDR3 DNA sequence: TGTGCCAGCAGCGTACAGGGGGAGAATCAGCCCCAGCATTTT.

This clonotype has only a few counts. The chain uses TRBV7-3 and TRBJ1-1; possible D gene TRBD1, 6 bases. V shed 4 bases and J shed 6 bases, with 12 bases lying between them. This CDR3 is built from 13 residues. Germline V gene lookup returns CDR1 SGHTA and CDR2 FQGTGA. CDR3 coding DNA: TGTGCCAGCAGCTCTATGGACAGATCTGAAGCTTTCTTT. Translating gives CASSSMDRSEAFF.

This rearrangement joins TRBV20-1 to TRBJ2-7, with a tentative D call TRBD1 (5 bases). Per the germline V gene, CDR1 is DFQATT and CDR2 is SNEGSKA (reference sequence). Trimming took off 4 bases at V and 4 bases at J, with 14 bases between the two ends. This CDR3 is built from 13 residues. The CDR3 DNA sequence: TGCAGTGCTAAAGGGGTTTCGGTTTACGAGCAGTACTTC. The encoded protein is CSAKGVSVYEQYF.

This clonotype was observed at least ten times. The chain carries TRBV4-2 and TRBJ2-1, with D perhaps matching TRBD2 (5 bases). Trimming left V 4 bases short and J 6 bases short, with 16 bases between. This CDR3 has 15 amino acids. Germline V gene data show CDR1 as LGHNA and CDR2 as YNFKEQ. Written as DNA, the CDR3 is TGTGCCAGCAGCCCCAGGACTGATTTTTCCAATGAGCAGTTCTTC. Translating gives CASSPRTDFSNEQFF.

The rearrangement uses TRBV27 and TRBJ1-1; TRBD1 is a possible D gene (6 bases). V was shortened by 3 bases and J by 7 bases, with 12 bases between the two germline ends. This CDR3 is built from 13 residues. CDR1 and CDR2 from the germline V gene are MNHEY and SMNVEV (reference sequence). The CDR3 sequence is CASSFSGDNEAFF. DNA of the CDR3: TGTGCCAGCAGTTTTTCAGGGGATAATGAAGCTTTCTTT.

The table lists this clonotype with a few counts. The chain has TRBV13 and TRBJ2-1, with a weak D call TRBD2 (5 bases). Deletions cut 0 bases from V and 9 bases from J, with 9 bases between. The CDR3 is 13 amino acids. CDR1 and CDR2 from the germline V gene are PRHDT and FYEKMQ (reference sequence). The CDR3 DNA reads as TGTGCCAGCAGCTTAGGGCTAGCAGTTGAGCAGTTCTTC. This sequence encodes CASSLGLAVEQFF.

V is TRBV27 and J is TRBJ2-7; possibly TRBD2 for D (6 bases). V lost 5 bases, J lost 3 bases, and 14 bases lay in between. Per germline, CDR1 MNHEY and CDR2 SMNVEV (reference sequence). CDR3 length equals 14 residues. Here the CDR3 DNA reads TGTGCCAGCAGTGGGGTGGGGGGTGGCTACGAGCAGTACTTC. It codes for CASSGVGGGYEQYF.

This clonotype was found a few times. The CDR3 here is CSARDRGGAEAFF. CDR3 nucleotide sequence: TGCAGTGCTAGGGACAGGGGGGGAGCTGAAGCTTTCTTT. The chain uses TRBV20-1 and TRBJ1-1, with 10 bases identical to TRBD1. The CDR3 extends over 13 amino acids. The germline CDR1 and CDR2 sequences are DFQATT and SNEGSKA (reference sequence). Unmatched junction bases numbered 4, after V lost 3 bases and J lost 6 bases.

This clonotype was seen more than once but under ten times. V gene TRBV12-3 or TRBV12-4 combines with J gene TRBJ1-1; D ambiguous. This CDR3 is built from 13 residues. The V end lost 5 bases, the J end lost 5 bases, and 12 bases lay between the germline ends. CDR3 nucleotides: TGTGCCAGCAGTCCGCAAGTTGGGACTGAAGCTTTCTTT. It encodes CASSPQVGTEAFF.

This clonotype came up many times. This rearrangement joins TRBV20-1 to TRBJ1-5, with D unresolved. The V and J ends lost 0 bases and 4 bases respectively, with 7 bases between them. The CDR3 has 13 residues. Per the germline V gene, CDR1 is DFQATT and CDR2 is SNEGSKA (reference sequence). DNA of the CDR3: TGCAGTGCTAGAGACCTAAGTAATCAGCCCCAGCATTTT. Its translation: CSARDLSNQPQHF.

In this sample, this clonotype turned up a few times. The chain combines TRBV7-9 with TRBJ2-7; 8 nucleotides line up with TRBD1. V lost 1 base, J lost 11 bases, and 4 bases stayed unmatched. Per germline, CDR1 SEHNR and CDR2 FQNEAQ (reference sequence). The CDR3 has 12 amino acids. CDR3 protein: CASSLEDRDEYF. CDR3 in DNA: TGTGCCAGCAGCTTAGAGGACAGGGACGAGTACTTC. The variable domain in full, with the rest retrieved from reference TRBV7-9 and TRBJ2-7, is DTGVSQNPRHKITKRGQNVTFRCDPISEHNRLYWYRQTLGQGPEFLTYFQNEAQLEKSRLLSDRFSAERPKGSFSTLEIQRTEQGDSAMYLCASSLEDRDEYFGPGTRLTVT.

This clonotype was picked up a small number of times. The V gene is TRBV4-1, the J gene TRBJ2-3; TRBD2 agrees at 14 bases. The J segment lost 0 bases and the V segment lost 1 base, leaving 3 bases of the junction unmatched. CDR3 size: 18 residues. CDR1 is MGHRA and CDR2 is YSYEKL in the germline V gene. This CDR3 is CASSQAGTSGGSTDTQYF. DNA for the CDR3: TGCGCCAGCAGCCAAGCCGGGACTAGCGGGGGAAGCACAGATACGCAGTATTTT.

Many counts were recorded for this clonotype. The chain carries TRBV24-1 and TRBJ2-2; D is unclear. V was pared by 2 bases and J by 6 bases, with 6 bases between. The CDR3 covers 13 residues. Germline CDR1 reads KGHDR; CDR2 reads SFDVKD. CDR3 residues: CATSDSDSGELFF. CDR3 bases: TGTGCCACCAGTGATTCCGATTCCGGGGAGCTGTTTTTT.

This clonotype has ten or more counts. This chain joins TRBV4-3 and TRBJ2-3, with D perhaps matching TRBD2 (5 bases). V lost 8 bases and J 1 base, leaving 13 bases between the germline ends. This CDR3 has 14 residues. Germline CDR1 and CDR2: LGHNA and YSLEER. The CDR3 reads CASAAGSRTDTQYF. The CDR3 region has the DNA TGCGCCAGCGCCGCGGGCAGCCGCACAGATACGCAGTATTTT.

For the CDR3, the DNA is TGCAGTGCGGGACACTCATACGGCTACACCTTC. Translation gives CSAGHSYGYTF. J is TRBJ1-2 and V is TRBV20-1, with D maybe TRBD1 (6 bases). CDR3 length: 11 residues. V lost 6 bases, J lost 8 bases, and 13 bases lay in between. Germline CDR1 reads DFQATT; CDR2 reads SNEGSKA (reference sequence).